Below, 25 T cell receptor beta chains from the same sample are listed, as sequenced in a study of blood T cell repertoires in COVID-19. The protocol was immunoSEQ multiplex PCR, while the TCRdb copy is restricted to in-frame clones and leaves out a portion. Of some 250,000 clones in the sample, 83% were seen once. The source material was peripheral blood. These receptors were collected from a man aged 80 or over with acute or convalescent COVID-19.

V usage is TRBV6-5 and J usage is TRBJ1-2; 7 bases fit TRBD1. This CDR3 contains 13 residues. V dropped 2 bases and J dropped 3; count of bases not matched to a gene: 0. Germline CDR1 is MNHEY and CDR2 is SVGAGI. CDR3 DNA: TGTGCCAGCAGTTACACAGGGGACTATGGCTACACCTTC. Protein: CASSYTGDYGYTF.

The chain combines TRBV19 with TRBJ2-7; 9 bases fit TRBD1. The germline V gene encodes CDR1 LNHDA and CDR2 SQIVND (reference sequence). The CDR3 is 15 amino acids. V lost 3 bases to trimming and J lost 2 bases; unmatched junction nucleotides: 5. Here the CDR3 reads CASSIVDRGTYEQYF. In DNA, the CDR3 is TGTGCCAGTAGTATTGTGGACAGGGGAACCTACGAGCAGTACTTC.

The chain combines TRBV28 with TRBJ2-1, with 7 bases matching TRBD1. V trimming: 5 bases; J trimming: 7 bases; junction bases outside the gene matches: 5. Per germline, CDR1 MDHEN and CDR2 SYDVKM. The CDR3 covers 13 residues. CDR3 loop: CASSSSRGNEQFF. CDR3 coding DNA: TGTGCCAGCAGTAGCAGCAGGGGGAATGAGCAGTTCTTC.

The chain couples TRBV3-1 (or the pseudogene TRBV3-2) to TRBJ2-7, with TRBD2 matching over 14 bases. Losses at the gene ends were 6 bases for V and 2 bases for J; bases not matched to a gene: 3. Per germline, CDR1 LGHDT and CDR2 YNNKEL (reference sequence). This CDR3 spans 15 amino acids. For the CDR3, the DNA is TGTGCCAGCAGGCCGGGACTAGCGGGGGCCTACGAGCAGTACTTC. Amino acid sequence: CASRPGLAGAYEQYF.

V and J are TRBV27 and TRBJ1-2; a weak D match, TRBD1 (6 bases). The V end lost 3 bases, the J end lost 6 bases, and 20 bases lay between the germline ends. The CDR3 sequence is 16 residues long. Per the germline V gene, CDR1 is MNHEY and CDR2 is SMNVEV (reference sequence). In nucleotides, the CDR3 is TGTGCCAGCAGTTTCTCAACAGGGAAATCTCTGGATGGCTACACCTTC. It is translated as CASSFSTGKSLDGYTF.

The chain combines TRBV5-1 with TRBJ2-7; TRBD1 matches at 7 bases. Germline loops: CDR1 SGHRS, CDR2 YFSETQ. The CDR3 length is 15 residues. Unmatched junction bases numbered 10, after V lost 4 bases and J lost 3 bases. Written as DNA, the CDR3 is TGCGCCAGCAGCATCCGGGACAGTATTATCTACGAGCAGTACTTC. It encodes CASSIRDSIIYEQYF.

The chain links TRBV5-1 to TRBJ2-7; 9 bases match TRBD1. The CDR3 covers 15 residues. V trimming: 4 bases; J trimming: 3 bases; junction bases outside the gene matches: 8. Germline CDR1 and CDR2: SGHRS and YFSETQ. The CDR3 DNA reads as TGCGCCAGCAGCCCGGACAGGGGAGTTGTCTACGAGCAGTACTTC. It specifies CASSPDRGVVYEQYF.

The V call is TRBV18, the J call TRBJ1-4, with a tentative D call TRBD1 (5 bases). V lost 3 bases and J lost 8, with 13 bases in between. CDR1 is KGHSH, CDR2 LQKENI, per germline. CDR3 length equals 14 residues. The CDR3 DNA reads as TGTGCCAGCTCACCTGCCGGGGGTTGGGAAAAACTGTTTTTT. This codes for CASSPAGGWEKLFF.

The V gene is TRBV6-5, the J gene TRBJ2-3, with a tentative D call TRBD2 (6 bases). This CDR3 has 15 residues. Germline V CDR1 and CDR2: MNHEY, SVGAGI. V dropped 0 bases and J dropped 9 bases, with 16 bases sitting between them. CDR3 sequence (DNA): TGTGCCAGCAGTTACTCCCCGGGAGAGGGAAGCACGCAGTATTTT. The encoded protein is CASSYSPGEGSTQYF.

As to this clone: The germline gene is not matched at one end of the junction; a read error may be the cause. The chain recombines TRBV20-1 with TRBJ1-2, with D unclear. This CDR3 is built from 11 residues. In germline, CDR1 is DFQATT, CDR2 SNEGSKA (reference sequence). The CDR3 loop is CSARLGSVGAF. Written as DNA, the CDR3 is TGCAGTGCTCGCTTGGGGTCAGTCGGGGCCTTC.

CDR3 amino acids: CASSRGGEGYEQYF. The CDR3 region has the DNA TGTGCCAGCAGTAGAGGGGGCGAAGGCTACGAGCAGTACTTC. V is TRBV28 and J is TRBJ2-7; 7 nucleotides line up with TRBD1. Trimming at V came to 5 bases and at J to 3 bases, leaving 7 bases not matched to a gene. CDR1 and CDR2 (germline): MDHEN, SYDVKM. This CDR3 is built from 14 residues. Full variable domain (missing parts from reference TRBV28 and TRBJ2-7): DVKVTQSSRYLVKRTGEKVFLECVQDMDHENMFWYRQDPGLGLRLIYFSYDVKMKEKGDIPEGYSVSREKKERFSLILESASTNQTSMYLCASSRGGEGYEQYFGPGTRLTVT.

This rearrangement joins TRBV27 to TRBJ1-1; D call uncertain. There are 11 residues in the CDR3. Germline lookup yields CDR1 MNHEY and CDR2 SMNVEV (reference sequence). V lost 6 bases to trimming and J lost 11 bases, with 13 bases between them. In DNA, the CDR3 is TGTGCCAGCAGCACAAAATTTAAGGCTTTCTTT. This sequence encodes CASSTKFKAFF.

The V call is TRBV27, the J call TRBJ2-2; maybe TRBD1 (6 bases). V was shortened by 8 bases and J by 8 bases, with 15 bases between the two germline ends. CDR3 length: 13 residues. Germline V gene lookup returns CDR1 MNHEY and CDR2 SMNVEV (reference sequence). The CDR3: CASQIRGSGELFF. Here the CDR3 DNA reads TGTGCCAGCCAAATCAGGGGTTCGGGGGAGCTGTTTTTT.

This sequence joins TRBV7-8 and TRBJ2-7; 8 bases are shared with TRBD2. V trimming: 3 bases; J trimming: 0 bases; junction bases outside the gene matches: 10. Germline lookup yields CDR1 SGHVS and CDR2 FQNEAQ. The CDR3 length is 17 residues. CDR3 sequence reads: CASSFVTSGPVSYEQYF. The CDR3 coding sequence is TGTGCCAGCAGCTTCGTTACTAGCGGCCCGGTCTCCTACGAGCAGTACTTC.

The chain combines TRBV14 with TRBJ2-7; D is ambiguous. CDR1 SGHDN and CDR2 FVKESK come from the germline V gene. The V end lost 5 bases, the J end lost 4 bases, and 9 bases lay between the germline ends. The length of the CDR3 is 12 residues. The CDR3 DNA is TGTGCCAGCAGCGTGAACACGTACGAGCAGTACTTC. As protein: CASSVNTYEQYF.

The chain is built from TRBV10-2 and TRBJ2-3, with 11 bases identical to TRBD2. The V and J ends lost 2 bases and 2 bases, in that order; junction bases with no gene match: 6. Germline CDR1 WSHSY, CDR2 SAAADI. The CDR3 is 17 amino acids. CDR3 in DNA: TGCGCCAGCAGTGAGACCGTAGCGGGGGGGCTCACAGATACGCAGTATTTT. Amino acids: CASSETVAGGLTDTQYF.

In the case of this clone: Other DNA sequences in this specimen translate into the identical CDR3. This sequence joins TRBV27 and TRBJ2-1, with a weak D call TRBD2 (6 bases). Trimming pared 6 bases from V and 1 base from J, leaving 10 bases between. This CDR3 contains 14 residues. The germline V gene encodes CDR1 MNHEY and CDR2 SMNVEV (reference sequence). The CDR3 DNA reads TGTGCCAGCAGACGAGCGGGTTCCTACAATGAGCAGTTCTTC. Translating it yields CASRRAGSYNEQFF.

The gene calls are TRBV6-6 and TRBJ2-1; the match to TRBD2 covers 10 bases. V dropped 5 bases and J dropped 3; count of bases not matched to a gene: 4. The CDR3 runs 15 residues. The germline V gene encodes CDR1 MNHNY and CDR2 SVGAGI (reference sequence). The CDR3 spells CASSTGTSVYNEQFF. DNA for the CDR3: TGTGCCAGCAGTACCGGGACTAGCGTCTACAATGAGCAGTTCTTC.

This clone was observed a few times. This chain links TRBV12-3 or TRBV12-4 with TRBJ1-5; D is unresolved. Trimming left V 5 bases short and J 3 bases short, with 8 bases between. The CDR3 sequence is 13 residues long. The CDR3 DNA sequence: TGTGCCAGCAGTCCTCTAGTCAATCAGCCCCAGCATTTT. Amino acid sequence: CASSPLVNQPQHF.

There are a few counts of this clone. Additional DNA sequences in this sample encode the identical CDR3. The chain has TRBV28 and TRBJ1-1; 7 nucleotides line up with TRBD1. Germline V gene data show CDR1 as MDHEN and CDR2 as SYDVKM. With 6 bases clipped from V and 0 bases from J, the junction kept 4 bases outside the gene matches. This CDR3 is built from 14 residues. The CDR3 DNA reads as TGTGCCAGCAGACCGGGACAGCTGAACACTGAAGCTTTCTTT. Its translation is CASRPGQLNTEAFF.

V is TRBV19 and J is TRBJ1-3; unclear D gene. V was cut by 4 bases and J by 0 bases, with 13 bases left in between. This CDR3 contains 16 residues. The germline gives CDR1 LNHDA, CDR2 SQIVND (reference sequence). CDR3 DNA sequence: TGTGCCAGTAGTACCGGGGTCGGACGCTCTGGAAACACCATATATTTT. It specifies CASSTGVGRSGNTIYF.

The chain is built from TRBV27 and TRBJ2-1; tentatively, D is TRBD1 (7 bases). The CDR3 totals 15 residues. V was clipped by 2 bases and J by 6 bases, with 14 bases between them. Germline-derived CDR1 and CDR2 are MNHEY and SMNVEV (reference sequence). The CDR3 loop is CASSLRAGGLNEQFF. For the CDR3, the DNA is TGTGCCAGCAGTTTAAGGGCAGGGGGACTCAATGAGCAGTTCTTC.

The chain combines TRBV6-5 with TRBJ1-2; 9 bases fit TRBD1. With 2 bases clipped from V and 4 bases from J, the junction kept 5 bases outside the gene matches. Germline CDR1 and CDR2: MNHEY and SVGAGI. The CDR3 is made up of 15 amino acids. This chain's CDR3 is CASSYRGTGSYGYTF. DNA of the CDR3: TGTGCCAGCAGTTACCGCGGGACAGGGAGCTATGGCTACACCTTC.

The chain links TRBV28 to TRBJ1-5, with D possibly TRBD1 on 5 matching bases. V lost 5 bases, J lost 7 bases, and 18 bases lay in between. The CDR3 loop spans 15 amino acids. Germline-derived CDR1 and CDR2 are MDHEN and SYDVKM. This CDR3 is CASSPLDGAGQPQHF. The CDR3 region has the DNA TGTGCCAGCAGTCCCCTGGACGGGGCGGGACAGCCCCAGCATTTT. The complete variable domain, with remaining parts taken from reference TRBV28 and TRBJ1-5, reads DVKVTQSSRYLVKRTGEKVFLECVQDMDHENMFWYRQDPGLGLRLIYFSYDVKMKEKGDIPEGYSVSREKKERFSLILESASTNQTSMYLCASSPLDGAGQPQHFGDGTRLSIL.

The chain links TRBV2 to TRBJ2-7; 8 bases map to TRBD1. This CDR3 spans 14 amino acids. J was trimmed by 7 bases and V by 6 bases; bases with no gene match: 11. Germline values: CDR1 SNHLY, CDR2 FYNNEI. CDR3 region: CASSRQGPSREQYF. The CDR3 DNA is TGTGCCAGCAGCAGACAGGGGCCGTCTCGGGAGCAGTACTTC.